This TCR beta chain originates from a study of somatic mutations in cytotoxic T cells in rheumatoid arthritis. The V gene lost 5 bases and the J gene lost 0 bases, with 10 bases spanning the gap. This CDR3 is 14 amino acids long. Germline CDR1 and CDR2: SEHNR and FQNEAQ (reference sequence). Profiling relied on immunoSEQ multiplex PCR, and the TCRdb table lists in-frame clones only, not all of them. The sample records tens of thousands of clones, 84% being singletons. Whole-study results and caveats: Each of about an eighth of the 65 patients had a largest CD8+ clone that made up more than 20% of CD8+ cells.

This clone was counted once. Its antigen is unidentified. The sequenced sample consisted of CD8+ T cells sorted from blood. V gene TRBV7-9 combines with J gene TRBJ1-1; D call uncertain. This receptor was obtained from a middle-aged man in good health. The CDR3 sequence: CASSTTDMNTEAFF. CDR3 nucleotides: TGTGCCAGCAGCACCACTGACATGAACACTGAAGCTTTCTTT.